This TCR beta chain was documented in a study of PD-1 blockade in mismatch repair-deficient tumors. About the study: Patients had more than ten mismatch repair-deficient cancer types, all previously treated and progressing. Overall study results and limits: Rapid post-treatment expansion, then contraction, generally preceding radiologic response, marked tumor-resident clones.

This CDR3 is 11 amino acids long. The trim removed 8 bases at V and 7 bases at J, leaving 7 bases unmatched. CDR1 and CDR2 (germline): SQVTM, ANQGSEA. Profiled with immunoSEQ multiplex PCR; TCRdb holds only in-frame clones, not every one. The table records about 110,000 clones, 65% to 80% of them present only once. There are a few counts of this clone. Antigen: not known. All patients were mismatch repair deficient, assessed by either PCR or immunohistochemistry. The TCR-sequenced patients were a few responders to pembrolizumab. The source material was peripheral blood, sampled around 60 weeks after starting pembrolizumab. The clonotype was recovered from an adult with mismatch repair-deficient cancer. The chain links TRBV29-1 to TRBJ1-2; 7 nucleotides agree with TRBD1. CDR3 in DNA: TGCAGCACAGGGGATGGTCTTGGCTACACCTTC. This encodes CSTGDGLGYTF.